This T cell receptor (beta chain) was found in a study of blood T cell repertoires in COVID-19 (dated by TCRdb to the early 2020s). Turning to the overall study: The collaborator samples originated in the United States, Italy and Spain and spanned the acute and convalescent phases of COVID-19. The material from the prospective study consisted of cDNA or gDNA derived from T cells, B-cell-depleted T cells, or PBMCs. Deeply sampled blood TCRbeta repertoires from subjects exposed to, actively infected with, or recovered from COVID-19 were included in the dataset. The repertoires were released in a freely available public database intended as a resource for research on the immune response to SARS-CoV-2. Samples were obtained from the ongoing ImmuneRACE study (first 160 participants) and from approximately 1,200 subjects provided by 6 global collaborators. A de-identified subject ID, COVID-19 status, age in years and sex were almost always included in the sample metadata. Where available, HLA class I and class II types were taken from metadata supplied by the sample provider and were not determined by assay-based typing. Results and caveats for the whole study, not just this receptor: Clinical and demographic metadata were provided uncurated, with the amount varying by source and participant.

V is cut by 0 bases and J by 4 bases, and the space between the germline ends is 11 bases. The CDR3 runs 14 amino acids, cysteine and phenylalanine included. The DNA shown is the 42-base CDR3, in frame from base 1. The germline V gene yields SGHRS for CDR1 and YFSETQ for CDR2. This clone was detected a few times. Its cognate antigen has yet to be identified. One base away there is no much larger clone; base qualities are not given. TCRbeta CDR3 regions were amplified from genomic DNA using the immunoSEQ Assay, a bias-controlled multiplex PCR. On the authors' methods: Within the assay, amplification of reference gene primers was used to estimate how many nucleated cells each sample contained. To quantify the absolute abundance of each unique TCRbeta CDR3 rearrangement, sequence reads were collapsed and filtered. Productive Simpson clonality was computed per sample as the square root of Simpson's diversity index over productive rearrangements. This is the immuneACCESS table as TCRdb keeps it, with only in-frame sequences that have V and J called. A part of the clones is gone; compared with another copy, unresolved V genes explain less than half, and the rest is unexplained. V and J calls and clone size are given by that table; D and trimming were obtained from the DNA. This sample has 260,000 or so clones in its table, and over 70% of those were observed once. Approximately 9% of the sample is in the top ten clones.

Whole blood was collected in K2EDTA tubes by collaborating institutions according to the institutions' own protocols. For TCRbeta analysis, collaborators shipped samples in one of three forms: frozen whole blood, isolated PBMCs, or DNA extracted from either of those sample types. The sequencing sample was made of peripheral blood. This clonotype was sampled from a human donor in a cohort sampled during active COVID-19. The sequence links TRBV5-1 to TRBJ2-7, with the D gene uncertain. The DNA sequence is TGCGCCAGCAGCTTGGATGGCAGAGGATACGAGCAGTACTTC. Its protein is CASSLDGRGYEQYF.